These 18 T cell receptor beta chains were all obtained from the same sample, sequenced in a study of T cells in Graves' hyperthyroidism and ophthalmopathy. RNA transcripts provided the source from which TCR beta CDR3 regions were amplified. In the first-round RT-PCR of the TCR CDR3, the HTBI primer set was used. One entry per CDR3 protein results from TCRdb running MiXCR on the multiplex PCR reads. The sample includes 600,000 or so distinct CDR3 sequences, roughly 14% of them seen just once. Sequenced: blood. These receptors were taken from a woman aged 50 to 60 with Graves' ophthalmopathy.

This clonotype was detected many times. The chain has TRBV28 and TRBJ1-2; D unclear. V gave up 3 bases and J gave up 6 bases, with 11 bases separating them. Germline V gene data show CDR1 as MDHEN and CDR2 as SYDVKM. This CDR3 region has 13 residues. DNA of the CDR3: TGTGCCAGCAGTTTTGCGGACCGGAATGGCTACACCTTC. Protein: CASSFADRNGYTF.

This clonotype appeared many times. The J gene is TRBJ2-4, the V gene TRBV7-2, with a weak D call TRBD1 (8 bases). The V end lost 2 bases, the J end lost 9 bases, and 14 bases lay between the germline ends. This CDR3 contains 14 residues. Looked up from germline, CDR1 is SGHTA and CDR2 is FQGNSA. CDR3 sequence (DNA): TGTGCCAGCAGCTTAAATCACAGGGGGGGCATTCAGTACTTC. Translation: CASSLNHRGGIQYF. The variable domain in full, completed from reference TRBV7-2 and TRBJ2-4, reads GAGVSQSPSNKVTEKGKDVELRCDPISGHTALYWYRQSLGQGLEFLIYFQGNSAPDKSGLPSDRFSAERTGGSVSTLTIQRTQQEDSAVYLCASSLNHRGGIQYFGAGTRLSVL.

This clonotype appeared a few times. The chain links TRBV9 to TRBJ1-5; 11 positions match TRBD1. The V gene's germline CDR1 is SGDLS and CDR2 YYNGEE. The junction had 6 bases not matched to a gene; V was cut back by 0 bases and J by 7 bases. The CDR3 has 16 residues. In DNA, the CDR3 is TGTGCCAGCAGCGTAGACCCCGGGACAGGGGGGCAGCCCCAGCATTTT. Amino acids: CASSVDPGTGGQPQHF.

This clonotype was detected only a few times. CDR3 sequence reads: CASSNRGTFYGYTF. In nucleotides, the CDR3 is TGTGCCAGCAGCAACAGGGGAACATTCTATGGCTACACCTTC. V is TRBV6-1 and J is TRBJ1-2; 7 nucleotides align to TRBD1. Germline CDR1 and CDR2: MNHNS and SASEGT. Trimming at V came to 6 bases and at J to 4 bases, leaving 8 bases not matched to a gene. This CDR3 is 14 amino acids long.

This clonotype has a count of ten or more. The chain has TRBV7-2 and TRBJ2-2; TRBD1 is a possible D gene (6 bases). The ends were cut back, 2 bases at V and 6 bases at J, with 28 bases in the middle. Germline V gene lookup returns CDR1 SGHTA and CDR2 FQGNSA. The CDR3 covers 20 residues. This CDR3 reads CASSLRGPGRYRVGSGELFF. DNA of the CDR3: TGTGCCAGCAGCTTAAGAGGACCTGGACGATACAGGGTGGGGTCCGGGGAGCTGTTTTTT.

This clonotype was observed at least ten times. This chain links TRBV6-1 with TRBJ1-1, with a tentative D call TRBD1 (6 bases). Trimming cost V 6 bases and J 3 bases, with 14 bases left between them. CDR1 and CDR2 (germline): MNHNS, SASEGT. The CDR3 loop spans 14 amino acids. The CDR3: CASSSITGYTEAFF. The CDR3 coding sequence is TGTGCCAGCAGCTCTATTACAGGGTACACTGAAGCTTTCTTT.

This clonotype came up many times. This chain joins TRBV28 and TRBJ2-1; 10 bases are shared with TRBD2. Germline V gives CDR1 MDHEN, CDR2 SYDVKM. V dropped 3 bases and J dropped 7; count of bases not matched to a gene: 15. CDR3 size: 18 residues. The CDR3 DNA reads TGTGCCAGCAGTTTCACCTCTAGCGGGAGCGCCTTCCAGAATGAGCAGTTCTTC. Its protein is CASSFTSSGSAFQNEQFF.

This clonotype appeared many times. The V gene is TRBV6-1, the J gene TRBJ2-7; TRBD1 matches 7 bases. Per germline, CDR1 MNHNS and CDR2 SASEGT. The CDR3 consists of 15 residues. J gave up 0 bases and V 6 bases, and 8 bases lay outside the gene matches. The CDR3 region has the DNA TGTGCCAGCAGCTCGACAGGGATCCGCTCCTACGAGCAGTACTTC. It specifies CASSSTGIRSYEQYF.

This sequence joins TRBV20-1 and TRBJ1-4; tentatively, D is TRBD1 (6 bases). V was pared by 6 bases and J by 2 bases, with 16 bases between. Germline CDR1 is DFQATT and CDR2 is SNEGSKA (reference sequence). This CDR3 region has 15 residues. The CDR3 is CSAPTGEGTNEKLFF. Here the CDR3 DNA reads TGCAGTGCCCCGACAGGCGAAGGGACTAATGAAAAACTGTTTTTT.

This clonotype was seen ten or more times. J is TRBJ2-7 and V is TRBV6-1, with 7 bases aligning to TRBD2. J gave up 3 bases and V 5 bases, and 1 base lay outside the gene matches. This CDR3 comprises 12 residues. Germline V CDR1 and CDR2: MNHNS, SASEGT. In nucleotides, the CDR3 is TGTGCCAGCAGTTCTAGCGGCTACGAGCAGTACTTC. Translated, it gives CASSSSGYEQYF.

This clonotype was found many times. This chain connects TRBV20-1 to TRBJ2-1; no clear D gene. Between the trimmed V and J ends, which lost 7 bases and 0 bases, there was a span of 7 bases. The length of the CDR3 is 12 residues. The V gene's germline CDR1 is DFQATT and CDR2 SNEGSKA (reference sequence). CDR3 amino acids: CSGKGSYNEQFF. In DNA form, the CDR3 reads TGCAGTGGTAAGGGCTCCTACAATGAGCAGTTCTTC.

This clonotype was observed at least ten times. The chain has TRBV2 and TRBJ2-5, with D possibly being TRBD2 (6 bases). The CDR3 is 14 residues long. Between the trimmed V and J ends, which lost 8 bases and 2 bases, there was a span of 15 bases. Germline-derived CDR1 and CDR2 are SNHLY and FYNNEI. The CDR3 DNA reads TGTGCCAGCCTGAGGTGGGAGGAACAAGAGACCCAGTACTTC. It translates to CASLRWEEQETQYF.

This clonotype was counted ten times or more. The CDR3 bases are TGTGCCAGCAGACAAGGGCTTTTGGTTGTCACAGATACGCAGTATTTT. Translation: CASRQGLLVVTDTQYF. The chain has TRBV27 and TRBJ2-3; D is unclear. This CDR3 is built from 16 residues. The germline CDR1 and CDR2 sequences are MNHEY and SMNVEV (reference sequence). Trimming left V 6 bases short and J 2 bases short, with 18 bases between.

This clonotype was seen at least ten times. This chain links TRBV7-9 with TRBJ2-3, with 12 bases matching TRBD1. The V and J ends lost 5 bases and 5 bases, in that order; junction bases with no gene match: 8. The CDR3 totals 16 residues. The germline CDR1 and CDR2 sequences are SEHNR and FQNEAQ (reference sequence). Here the CDR3 DNA reads TGTGCCAGCAGCCGCAGGGACAGGGGGCCCGAAGATACGCAGTATTTT. This codes for CASSRRDRGPEDTQYF.

The chain couples TRBV7-2 to TRBJ1-5; D is unclear. V lost 2 bases, J lost 7 bases, and 15 bases lay in between. This CDR3 contains 15 residues. Germline CDR1 and CDR2: SGHTA and FQGNSA. CDR3 sequence: CASSLSGVGEQPQHF. The CDR3 nucleotides are TGTGCCAGCAGCTTAAGCGGGGTGGGAGAACAGCCCCAGCATTTT.

This clonotype was seen only a few times. Compared with germline, one end of the junction differs, possibly owing to a read error. The rearrangement links TRBV7-7 to TRBJ2-7; unclear D gene. This CDR3 contains 14 residues. The V gene's germline CDR1 is SSHAT and CDR2 FNYEAQ (reference sequence). The CDR3: CASSADSSSYEQYF. The CDR3 DNA reads as TGTGCTAGCAGCGCTGACTCGAGCTCCTACGAGCAGTACTTC.

This clonotype occurred many times. V usage is TRBV12-3 or TRBV12-4 and J usage is TRBJ1-2; possibly TRBD1 for D (6 bases). Trimming cost V 6 bases and J 4 bases, with 21 bases left between them. CDR3 length: 16 residues. CDR3 amino acids: CASRGGDGINGYGYTF. The CDR3 DNA follows: TGTGCCAGCAGAGGGGGGGACGGGATAAATGGCTATGGCTACACCTTC.

This clonotype was counted a few times. The gene calls are TRBV25-1 and TRBJ1-4; a possible D gene is TRBD1 (5 bases). This CDR3 is 12 amino acids long. The V gene lost 2 bases and the J gene lost 14 bases, with 12 bases spanning the gap. Per the germline V gene, CDR1 is MGHDK and CDR2 is SYGVNS. The CDR3 region is CASSELDRNLFF. As DNA, the CDR3 is TGTGCCAGCAGTGAACTTGACAGAAATCTGTTTTTT.